The 18 T cell receptor beta chains below come from one sample, sequenced in a study of CD8+ T cells in alopecia areata. Isolated RNA was reverse transcribed into cDNA used as the sequencing template. Repertoires were generated with immunoSEQ multiplex PCR, while TCRdb's copy carries only in-frame clones and drops some. The sample records some 150,000 clones, roughly 60% being singletons. The sequenced sample consisted of CD8+ T cells sorted from blood. The source of these receptors is a human donor in good health.

V and J are TRBV4-1 and TRBJ2-1; perhaps TRBD2 as D (5 bases). CDR3 length: 15 amino acids. V shed 1 base and J shed 2 bases, with 9 bases lying between them. CDR1 is MGHRA, CDR2 YSYEKL, per germline. The CDR3 DNA reads as TGCGCCAGCAGCCAAGCCGGGATAACCTACAATGAGCAGTTCTTC. This encodes CASSQAGITYNEQFF.

The V call is TRBV5-6, the J call TRBJ1-5; weak D call: TRBD1 (5 bases). The CDR3 covers 15 residues. With 4 bases removed from V and 2 bases from J, the gap between germline ends came to 13 bases. The germline CDR1 and CDR2 sequences are SGHDT and YYEEEE. The chain's CDR3 is CASSRQGIGNQPQHF. The CDR3 DNA reads TGTGCCAGCAGCCGCCAGGGTATCGGCAATCAGCCCCAGCATTTT.

This chain uses TRBV30 with TRBJ2-7; D ambiguous. V gave up 0 bases and J gave up 6 bases, with 6 bases separating them. Germline CDR1 GTSNPN, CDR2 SVGIG (reference sequence). There are 11 residues in the CDR3. The CDR3 here is CAWSVTGEQYF. CDR3 coding DNA: TGTGCCTGGAGTGTAACCGGCGAGCAGTACTTC.

This CDR3 is CAIREGQGYEQYF. The DNA for the CDR3 is TGTGCCATCAGGGAGGGACAGGGGTACGAGCAGTACTTC. V is TRBV10-3 and J is TRBJ2-7; 10 bases line up with TRBD1. V was clipped by 6 bases and J by 4 bases; unmatched bases: 3. This CDR3 has 13 residues. CDR1 and CDR2 (germline): ENHRY, SYGVKD.

This clone was counted a few times. The gene calls are TRBV27 and TRBJ2-3; D perhaps matches TRBD1 (6 bases). The ends were cut back, 6 bases at V and 2 bases at J, with 12 bases in the middle. Germline CDR1 and CDR2: MNHEY and SMNVEV (reference sequence). CDR3 length equals 14 residues. The CDR3 loop is CASRAAGATDTQYF. CDR3 sequence (DNA): TGTGCCAGCAGGGCGGCAGGGGCCACAGATACGCAGTATTTT.

This clone has a handful of counts. This chain links TRBV2 with TRBJ2-7; D is ambiguous. The germline gives CDR1 SNHLY, CDR2 FYNNEI. This CDR3 is built from 12 residues. V lost 2 bases, J lost 9 bases, and 11 bases lay in between. In DNA, the CDR3 is TGTGCCAGCAGTGAACTGGGCAAACGGCAGTACTTC. Protein sequence: CASSELGKRQYF.

The chain carries TRBV25-1 and TRBJ2-2; D unclear. This CDR3 is 16 amino acids long. Per the germline V gene, CDR1 is MGHDK and CDR2 is SYGVNS. Trimming stripped 3 bases from V and 3 bases from J, with 14 bases between. The CDR3 region has the DNA TGTGCCAGCAGTGAGGAATCCCCCCAGGACACCGGGGAGCTGTTTTTT. Protein sequence: CASSEESPQDTGELFF.

V gene TRBV29-1 combines with J gene TRBJ2-3, with a tentative D call TRBD2 (5 bases). From germline, CDR1 is SQVTM and CDR2 ANQGSEA. V shed 4 bases and J shed 2 bases, with 10 bases lying between them. This CDR3 contains 13 residues. In nucleotides, the CDR3 is TGCAGCGTTGGGGGAGCGGCCACAGATACGCAGTATTTT. Translated, it gives CSVGGAATDTQYF.

The chain couples TRBV9 to TRBJ2-1; TRBD2 agrees at 7 bases. The CDR3 consists of 16 residues. V gave up 0 bases and J gave up 6 bases; unmatched junction bases: 9. CDR1 and CDR2 from the germline V gene are SGDLS and YYNGEE. The CDR3 nucleotides are TGTGCCAGCAGCGTAGTAGGGGAGGGCCTGCTCAATGAGCAGTTCTTC. Translating gives CASSVVGEGLLNEQFF.

The rearrangement joins TRBV13 to TRBJ2-5; either TRBD1 or TRBD2 may fit D (5 bases each). The CDR3 has 15 amino acids. CDR1 and CDR2 from the germline V gene are PRHDT and FYEKMQ (reference sequence). The V gene lost 5 bases and the J gene lost 1 base, with 14 bases spanning the gap. CDR3 loop: CASSPGGRTQETQYF. The CDR3 DNA reads as TGTGCCAGCAGCCCTGGGGGACGGACCCAAGAGACCCAGTACTTC.

This clone turned up a few times. The J gene is TRBJ2-7, the V gene TRBV2; 11 nucleotides agree with TRBD2. Germline CDR1 is SNHLY and CDR2 is FYNNEI. V was pared by 1 base and J by 5 bases, with 4 bases of the junction left unmatched. This CDR3 has 15 residues. CDR3 loop: CASSEELAGANEQYF. The DNA of the CDR3 is TGTGCCAGCAGTGAAGAACTAGCGGGAGCAAACGAGCAGTACTTC.

The V call is TRBV30, the J call TRBJ1-2; no clear D. The germline V gene encodes CDR1 GTSNPN and CDR2 SVGIG (reference sequence). V was cut by 1 base and J by 7 bases, with 13 bases left in between. This CDR3 comprises 13 residues. In nucleotides, the CDR3 is TGTGCCTGGAGTGGAGAGGCCTCTCTTGGCTACACCTTC. It specifies CAWSGEASLGYTF.

V is TRBV6-5 and J is TRBJ2-7, with D possibly TRBD2 on 5 matching bases. Germline V lookup: CDR1 MNHEY, CDR2 SVGAGI. V lost 2 bases to trimming and J lost 6 bases, with 17 bases between them. The CDR3 totals 15 residues. The CDR3 protein is CASSYMGVQDSEQYF. The CDR3 nucleotides read TGTGCCAGCAGTTACATGGGAGTTCAGGATTCCGAGCAGTACTTC.

The rearrangement joins TRBV12-5 to TRBJ1-2; D not certain. The CDR3 contains 11 residues. The germline gives CDR1 LGHNT, CDR2 FRNRAP. Trimming cost V 6 bases and J 12 bases, with 14 bases left between them. The CDR3 DNA follows: TGTGCTAGTGGGGAGGGAGATGTTAACACCTTC. This gives the protein CASGEGDVNTF.

The chain has TRBV27 and TRBJ2-7, with no clear D. The CDR3 totals 13 residues. Germline CDR1 reads MNHEY; CDR2 reads SMNVEV (reference sequence). V was trimmed by 5 bases and J by 3 bases, leaving 11 bases between them. The CDR3 region has the DNA TGTGCCAGCAGTCCCAATCGAGTCTACGAGCAGTACTTC. Amino acids: CASSPNRVYEQYF.

The chain has TRBV27 and TRBJ1-2; tentatively, D is TRBD1 (6 bases). This CDR3 region has 15 residues. V was cut by 3 bases and J by 1 base, with 12 bases left in between. Germline V gene sequence: CDR1 MNHEY, CDR2 SMNVEV (reference sequence). The CDR3 sequence: CASSLRQDRNYGYTF. The CDR3 bases are TGTGCCAGCAGTTTGAGACAGGATCGTAACTATGGCTACACCTTC.

The chain combines TRBV13 with TRBJ2-5, with 10 bases aligning to TRBD1. The CDR3 consists of 14 residues. The germline V gene has CDR1 PRHDT and CDR2 FYEKMQ (reference sequence). Germline trimming cut 5 bases from V and 4 bases from J; bases unmatched to any gene: 4. CDR3 nucleotides: TGTGCCAGCAGCGAGCGGACAGGGGGAGAGACCCAGTACTTC. Translation gives CASSERTGGETQYF.

Only one count was recorded for this clone. This sequence joins TRBV27 and TRBJ2-3; possibly TRBD1 for D (5 bases). From germline, CDR1 is MNHEY and CDR2 SMNVEV (reference sequence). This CDR3 has 13 amino acids. Trimming took 6 bases from V and 5 from J, leaving 12 bases between them. The CDR3 nucleotides are TGTGCCAGCAGACAAAATCAGGGAGATACGCAGTATTTT. Protein sequence: CASRQNQGDTQYF.